Presented here are 32 T cell receptor beta chains from one specimen sequenced in a study of shared T cell receptors in the human thymus. TCRdb's table, derived via immunoSEQ multiplex PCR, lists solely in-frame clones and lacks some. In the table there are under 850,000 clones, approximately 87% of which are singletons. These data also featured in a second study, about human thymus T cells.

Sequencing was carried out using thymocytes. These receptors were obtained from a boy in the first two years of life with a congenital heart defect.

The gene calls are TRBV4-1 and TRBJ1-5, with a weak D call TRBD1 (5 bases). The germline V gene encodes CDR1 MGHRA and CDR2 YSYEKL. This CDR3 contains 17 residues. The V end lost 4 bases, the J end lost 6 bases, and 22 bases lay between the germline ends. CDR3 in amino acids: CASSPKARGVVSQPQHF. CDR3 nucleotides: TGCGCCAGCAGCCCAAAAGCCCGGGGGGTAGTGAGTCAGCCCCAGCATTTT.

This clone was seen a single time. The chain combines TRBV7-9 with TRBJ1-4, with 9 bases that match TRBD1. The CDR3 totals 14 residues. V dropped 5 bases and J dropped 8; count of bases not matched to a gene: 6. Per germline, CDR1 SEHNR and CDR2 FQNEAQ (reference sequence). The CDR3 region is CASSDGQGREKLFF. The DNA for the CDR3 is TGTGCCAGCAGCGATGGACAGGGGAGAGAAAAACTGTTTTTT.

This chain joins TRBV10-2 and TRBJ2-1; 8 nucleotides agree with TRBD2. The CDR3 covers 18 residues. V dropped 3 bases and J dropped 1; count of bases not matched to a gene: 11. The germline gives CDR1 WSHSY, CDR2 SAAADI. The CDR3 DNA follows: TGCGCCAGCAGTGACCAACTCTTTAGCGGGGCATCCTACAATGAGCAGTTCTTC. Translating gives CASSDQLFSGASYNEQFF.

V is TRBV6-5 and J is TRBJ2-2, with 12 bases lining up with TRBD2. There are 16 residues in the CDR3. Trimming cost V 4 bases and J 4 bases; bases outside gene matches: 4. The V gene's germline CDR1 is MNHEY and CDR2 SVGAGI. The CDR3 DNA is TGTGCCAGCAGTTTTGGACTAGCGGGACTCACCGGGGAGCTGTTTTTT. Its translation is CASSFGLAGLTGELFF.

The chain carries TRBV28 and TRBJ1-3; 9 positions match TRBD1. The CDR3 length is 14 residues. Germline V gene sequence: CDR1 MDHEN, CDR2 SYDVKM. Trimming removed 6 bases from V and 2 bases from J; junction bases left unmatched: 2. CDR3 DNA sequence: TGTGCCAGCAGCCGGACAGGGGCTGGAAACACCATATATTTT. This encodes CASSRTGAGNTIYF.

This chain connects TRBV7-2 to TRBJ2-7; perhaps TRBD2 as D (6 bases). The CDR3 covers 13 residues. Germline V CDR1 and CDR2: SGHTA, FQGNSA. V gave up 5 bases and J gave up 7 bases, with 15 bases separating them. CDR3 in DNA: TGTGCCAGCAGCGAACGCGGGAAGAAAGAGCAGTACTTC. Protein: CASSERGKKEQYF. The full variable domain, completed using reference TRBV7-2 and TRBJ2-7, is GAGVSQSPSNKVTEKGKDVELRCDPISGHTALYWYRQSLGQGLEFLIYFQGNSAPDKSGLPSDRFSAERTGGSVSTLTIQRTQQEDSAVYLCASSERGKKEQYFGPGTRLTVT.

The V call is TRBV5-1, the J call TRBJ2-1; 7 nucleotides match TRBD1. Germline trimming cut 4 bases from V and 9 bases from J; bases unmatched to any gene: 7. This CDR3 spans 13 amino acids. CDR1 and CDR2 (germline): SGHRS, YFSETQ. CDR3 DNA sequence: TGCGCCAGCAGCGCAACGACAGGGCCTGAGCAGTTCTTC. Its protein product is CASSATTGPEQFF.

The chain joins TRBV2 to TRBJ2-2; 10 bases map to TRBD2. Germline trimming cut 1 base from V and 0 bases from J; bases unmatched to any gene: 5. In germline, CDR1 is SNHLY, CDR2 FYNNEI. This CDR3 comprises 18 residues. In nucleotides, the CDR3 is TGTGCCAGCAGTGAAGGGGGACTAGCGCCAGCGAACACCGGGGAGCTGTTTTTT. Translating it yields CASSEGGLAPANTGELFF. Looking up the rest from reference TRBV2 and TRBJ2-2 gives the full variable domain: EPEVTQTPSHQVTQMGQEVILRCVPISNHLYFYWYRQILGQKVEFLVSFYNNEISEKSEIFDDQFSVERPDGSNFTLKIRSTKLEDSAMYFCASSEGGLAPANTGELFFGEGSRLTVL.

CDR3 nucleotides: TGTGCCAGCAGCTTAGCGGTCGGTGATAACTATGGCTACACCTTC. Its protein product is CASSLAVGDNYGYTF. V usage is TRBV7-9 and J usage is TRBJ1-2, with D unclear. The CDR3 sequence is 15 residues long. Trimming took 0 bases from V and 1 from J, leaving 9 bases between them. Germline CDR1 SEHNR, CDR2 FQNEAQ (reference sequence).

The count of this clone is one. J is TRBJ2-7 and V is TRBV4-3; tentatively, D is TRBD1 (6 bases). Germline loops: CDR1 LGHNA, CDR2 YSLEER. The CDR3 runs to 12 residues. V shed 4 bases and J shed 4 bases, with 8 bases lying between them. The CDR3 loop is CASSRDRYEQYF. CDR3 nucleotides: TGCGCCAGCAGCCGTGACAGGTACGAGCAGTACTTC.

This chain connects TRBV9 to TRBJ2-5; TRBD2 matches at 9 bases. V lost 4 bases and J lost 6; bases outside the gene matches: 25. Germline loops: CDR1 SGDLS, CDR2 YYNGEE. This CDR3 is built from 20 residues. The CDR3 spells CASSPSLWGRGSGSMKTQYF. CDR3 sequence (DNA): TGTGCCAGCAGCCCGTCGTTGTGGGGGCGAGGTAGCGGGAGTATGAAGACCCAGTACTTC. Full variable domain (missing parts from reference TRBV9 and TRBJ2-5): DSGVTQTPKHLITATGQRVTLRCSPRSGDLSVYWYQQSLDQGLQFLIQYYNGEERAKGNILERFSAQQFPDLHSELNLSSLELGDSALYFCASSPSLWGRGSGSMKTQYFGPGTRLLVL.

The J gene is TRBJ1-4, the V gene TRBV7-9; D not certain. CDR3 length: 14 residues. CDR1 and CDR2 from the germline V gene are SEHNR and FQNEAQ (reference sequence). Between the trimmed V and J ends, which lost 2 bases and 4 bases, there was a span of 8 bases. This CDR3 is CASSLRQSNEKLFF. The CDR3 DNA follows: TGTGCCAGCAGCTTACGACAAAGTAATGAAAAACTGTTTTTT.

The rearrangement links TRBV18 to TRBJ2-2, with 9 bases lining up with TRBD2. The junction had 24 bases not matched to a gene; V was cut back by 3 bases and J by 4 bases. CDR1 and CDR2 (germline): KGHSH, LQKENI. The CDR3 extends over 22 amino acids. The CDR3 bases are TGTGCCAGCTCACCCTCGGGTGGAGCGGGAGGCCCCCGAGGGTTCGCCACCGGGGAGCTGTTTTTT. Residues: CASSPSGGAGGPRGFATGELFF.

This sequence joins TRBV6-1 and TRBJ1-2; D is possibly TRBD1 (5 bases). The CDR3 spans 15 residues. The germline CDR1 and CDR2 sequences are MNHNS and SASEGT. Trimming removed 0 bases at V and 3 bases at J, with 11 bases between. Here the CDR3 reads CASSEASGPYYGYTF. CDR3 coding DNA: TGTGCCAGCAGTGAAGCTTCAGGGCCCTACTATGGCTACACCTTC.

CDR3 nucleotides: TGCGCCAGCAGCGGGGGGACAGGGAGTAGGGAGCAGTTCTTC. It codes for CASSGGTGSREQFF. The J gene is TRBJ2-1, the V gene TRBV10-2; 9 positions match TRBD1. This CDR3 is 14 amino acids long. Germline assignment: CDR1 WSHSY and CDR2 SAAADI. V was clipped by 6 bases and J by 10 bases; unmatched bases: 10.

V is TRBV14 and J is TRBJ2-1, with 13 bases lining up with TRBD2. The CDR3 covers 16 residues. Germline CDR1 reads SGHDN; CDR2 reads FVKESK. Germline trimming cut 1 base from V and 7 bases from J; bases unmatched to any gene: 4. CDR3 sequence (DNA): TGTGCCAGCAGCCAAGGGACTAGCGGGAGAGTAAATGAGCAGTTCTTC. It specifies CASSQGTSGRVNEQFF.

The gene calls are TRBV28 and TRBJ2-4, with TRBD2 matching 7 bases. Germline CDR1 MDHEN, CDR2 SYDVKM. CDR3 length equals 16 residues. J lost 0 bases, V lost 6 bases, and 8 bases had no gene match. The CDR3 is CASSQKGRVAKNIQYF. CDR3 sequence (DNA): TGTGCCAGCAGCCAAAAGGGGAGGGTAGCCAAAAACATTCAGTACTTC.

About this clone: This CDR3 fails to terminate in the conserved phenylalanine or tryptophan, so it likely reflects a read error. Here the CDR3 reads CASSLFRRGGDYGYTL. The CDR3 coding sequence is TGTGCCAGCAGCTTGTTTAGGCGAGGGGGCGACTATGGCTACACCCTC. The chain carries TRBV5-4 and TRBJ1-2; 7 positions agree with TRBD1. This CDR3 comprises 16 residues. Germline assignment: CDR1 SGHNT and CDR2 YYREEE (reference sequence). J gave up 3 bases and V 1 base, and 9 bases lay outside the gene matches.

V usage is TRBV6-1 and J usage is TRBJ2-3; 8 positions agree with TRBD2. V lost 4 bases, J lost 5 bases, and 5 bases stayed unmatched. From germline, CDR1 is MNHNS and CDR2 SASEGT. This CDR3 contains 14 residues. CDR3 protein: CASSVREGGDTQYF. CDR3 DNA: TGTGCCAGCAGTGTCCGGGAGGGGGGAGATACGCAGTATTTT.

The rearrangement links TRBV9 to TRBJ2-3; TRBD2 matches 13 bases. V was pared by 6 bases and J by 0 bases, with 13 bases of the junction left unmatched. The CDR3 is 19 amino acids. CDR1 and CDR2 (germline): SGDLS, YYNGEE. The CDR3 DNA reads as TGTGCCAGCAACCCAACCTCCGGGACTAGCGGGATTAGCACAGATACGCAGTATTTT. Translated, it gives CASNPTSGTSGISTDTQYF.

V gene TRBV27 combines with J gene TRBJ1-1; D gene ambiguous. V was shortened by 1 base and J by 5 bases, with 14 bases between the two germline ends. The CDR3 sequence is 15 residues long. Per the germline V gene, CDR1 is MNHEY and CDR2 is SMNVEV (reference sequence). The CDR3 loop reads CASSLCGQSNTEAFF. DNA for the CDR3: TGTGCCAGCAGTTTATGTGGCCAGTCAAATACTGAAGCTTTCTTT.

The chain combines TRBV13 with TRBJ2-2; possible D gene TRBD1, 5 bases. With 2 bases removed from V and 0 bases from J, the gap between germline ends came to 10 bases. This CDR3 has 16 residues. Germline loops: CDR1 PRHDT, CDR2 FYEKMQ (reference sequence). The CDR3 loop reads CASSLSLRANTGELFF. The CDR3 DNA reads as TGTGCCAGCAGCTTAAGTCTCAGGGCGAACACCGGGGAGCTGTTTTTT.

The chain couples TRBV7-6 to TRBJ2-7; TRBD1 matches at 10 bases. The germline V gene encodes CDR1 SGHVS and CDR2 FNYEAQ. After removal of 1 base from V and 12 bases from J, the junction contained 6 bases not matched to a gene. The CDR3 totals 13 residues. The CDR3 DNA reads as TGTGCCAGCAGCTTAGTGGGGACAGGGGAGGCGTACTTC. It is translated as CASSLVGTGEAYF.

V and J are TRBV9 and TRBJ2-2; TRBD2 matches at 7 bases. CDR1 is SGDLS, CDR2 YYNGEE, per germline. The CDR3 runs 16 residues. V was pared by 3 bases and J by 5 bases, with 10 bases of the junction left unmatched. The CDR3 nucleotides read TGTGCCAGCAGCGAGGGGAGGGCTAGACTTACCGGGGAGCTGTTTTTT. Protein: CASSEGRARLTGELFF. Drawing the rest from reference TRBV9 and TRBJ2-2, the complete variable domain is DSGVTQTPKHLITATGQRVTLRCSPRSGDLSVYWYQQSLDQGLQFLIQYYNGEERAKGNILERFSAQQFPDLHSELNLSSLELGDSALYFCASSEGRARLTGELFFGEGSRLTVL.

The rearrangement joins TRBV6-1 to TRBJ2-5; 9 bases are shared with TRBD2. CDR1 MNHNS and CDR2 SASEGT come from the germline V gene. The CDR3 totals 13 residues. After removal of 4 bases from V and 5 bases from J, the junction contained 2 bases not matched to a gene. In DNA, the CDR3 is TGTGCCAGCAGTGGGACTAGCGTCGAGACCCAGTACTTC. Translation gives CASSGTSVETQYF.

This clone has only a few counts. The chain has TRBV7-9 and TRBJ2-7, with D unclear. The CDR3 runs to 13 residues. The V gene lost 6 bases and the J gene lost 1 base, with 10 bases spanning the gap. Germline V gene sequence: CDR1 SEHNR, CDR2 FQNEAQ (reference sequence). Written as DNA, the CDR3 is TGTGCCAGCAGTCCTGGGCCTTCCTACGAGCAGTACTTC. Residues: CASSPGPSYEQYF.

This clone was found a few times. The chain employs TRBV7-2 and TRBJ2-7, with 9 bases lining up with TRBD2. Germline trimming cut 1 base from V and 6 bases from J; bases unmatched to any gene: 7. Germline V gene data show CDR1 as SGHTA and CDR2 as FQGNSA. This CDR3 is built from 15 residues. The CDR3 coding sequence is TGTGCCAGCAGCTTAGGTGGGCTAGCGGGAAGCGAGCAGTACTTC. Translation: CASSLGGLAGSEQYF.

The chain recombines TRBV5-6 with TRBJ2-5; 9 nucleotides align to TRBD2. The V gene end was trimmed by 0 bases and the J gene end by 3 bases; junction bases not matched to a gene: 9. This CDR3 comprises 17 residues. The V gene's germline CDR1 is SGHDT and CDR2 YYEEEE. In DNA, the CDR3 is TGTGCCAGCAGCTTGGCGTCGGCGGGAGGGCCGGAAGAGACCCAGTACTTC. It codes for CASSLASAGGPEETQYF.

The V call is TRBV2, the J call TRBJ1-5, with TRBD1 matching over 9 bases. The V and J ends lost 0 bases and 7 bases, in that order; junction bases with no gene match: 10. CDR1 and CDR2 from the germline V gene are SNHLY and FYNNEI. The CDR3 spans 17 residues. CDR3 residues: CASSEAPGQGGEQPQHF. The CDR3 coding sequence is TGTGCCAGCAGTGAAGCGCCGGGACAGGGCGGGGAGCAGCCCCAGCATTTT.

The J gene is TRBJ1-5, the V gene TRBV28, with 8 bases fitting TRBD1. The CDR3 sequence is 14 residues long. The trim removed 5 bases at V and 2 bases at J, leaving 2 bases unmatched. Per germline, CDR1 MDHEN and CDR2 SYDVKM. The CDR3 bases are TGTGCCAGCAGTCTGACAGGGGGCAATCAGCCCCAGCATTTT. Translating gives CASSLTGGNQPQHF. Full variable domain (missing parts from reference TRBV28 and TRBJ1-5): DVKVTQSSRYLVKRTGEKVFLECVQDMDHENMFWYRQDPGLGLRLIYFSYDVKMKEKGDIPEGYSVSREKKERFSLILESASTNQTSMYLCASSLTGGNQPQHFGDGTRLSIL.

This clone has a single count. The rearrangement uses TRBV9 and TRBJ2-1; TRBD1 might be the D (6 bases). V lost 3 bases, J lost 5 bases, and 18 bases lay in between. The CDR3 sequence is 16 residues long. Germline V CDR1 and CDR2: SGDLS, YYNGEE. CDR3 protein: CASSGPLETGDNEQFF. The DNA of the CDR3 is TGTGCCAGCAGCGGACCTCTTGAGACAGGAGACAATGAGCAGTTCTTC.

This rearrangement joins TRBV28 to TRBJ1-1, with a possible D match to TRBD1 (5 bases). Germline values: CDR1 MDHEN, CDR2 SYDVKM. Trimming cost V 6 bases and J 4 bases, with 12 bases left between them. This CDR3 contains 13 residues. The CDR3 region has the DNA TGTGCCAGCAGCCGGGGACTTTGCACTGAAGCTTTCTTT. Its protein is CASSRGLCTEAFF.